A single sample gave rise to the 3 T cell receptor beta chains below, sequenced in a study of T cells in Graves' hyperthyroidism and ophthalmopathy. Amplification yielded TCR beta CDR3 regions, with RNA transcripts as the source. An initial round of RT-PCR targeting the TCR CDR3 relied on the HTBI primer set. TCRdb re-called the multiplex PCR reads through MiXCR, storing one row per CDR3 protein. This table has approximately 510,000 distinct CDR3 sequences, about 46% appearing once. Sequenced sample: peripheral blood or thyroid tissue (not recorded which). Every receptor here comes from an adult woman with Graves' disease, either hyperthyroidism or ophthalmopathy (not recorded which).

This clonotype has a count of ten or more. The chain has TRBV2 and TRBJ2-2, with a possible D match to TRBD1 (5 bases). CDR1 and CDR2 from the germline V gene are SNHLY and FYNNEI. V was pared by 8 bases and J by 6 bases, with 13 bases between. The CDR3 totals 13 residues. The CDR3 DNA reads TGTGCCAGCGTGGCGACAGTTGCCGGGGAGCTGTTTTTT. As protein: CASVATVAGELFF.

This chain links TRBV12-3 or TRBV12-4 with TRBJ2-7; maybe TRBD1 (5 bases). The germline V and J ends were trimmed by 2 bases and 3 bases, with 11 bases remaining between them. There are 14 residues in the CDR3. Here the CDR3 reads CASSLQGIRYEQYF. The CDR3 bases are TGTGCCAGCAGTTTACAGGGAATTCGCTACGAGCAGTACTTC.

This clonotype showed up just a few times. The chain employs TRBV3-1 and TRBJ2-5; TRBD2 is a possible D gene (6 bases). V dropped 4 bases and J dropped 2 bases, with 20 bases sitting between them. Germline V CDR1 and CDR2: LGHDT, YNNKEL (reference sequence). There are 17 residues in the CDR3. This CDR3 is CASSLDGGTALQETQYF. CDR3 DNA sequence: TGTGCCAGCAGCCTAGACGGCGGGACCGCCTTACAAGAGACCCAGTACTTC.